This entry lists 2 T cell receptor beta chains sequenced from one sample in a study of regulatory T cells. Notes on the study in general: Regulatory T cells from CD3G-deficient patients were less diverse than autologous conventional CD4+ cells and control regulatory cells.

Primers: 52 TRBV forward and 13 TRBJ reverse. Some clones are missing from TCRdb's copy, which holds only in-frame ones; the method was immunoSEQ multiplex PCR. The table shows under 3,000 clones, with approximately 90% occurring only once. These receptors have no identified antigens. Sequenced input: CD4+ Tregs sorted from blood. These receptors were collected from a child aged 5 to 17 with CD3G deficiency.

The chain employs TRBV28 and TRBJ2-4; 7 nucleotides align to TRBD1. This CDR3 spans 14 amino acids. Germline V gives CDR1 MDHEN, CDR2 SYDVKM. V gave up 5 bases and J gave up 6 bases; unmatched junction bases: 7. The CDR3 bases are TGTGCCAGCAGTCAAACAGGGGTCTTAAACATTCAGTACTTC. Residues: CASSQTGVLNIQYF.

This rearrangement joins TRBV28 to TRBJ1-5; TRBD1 matches at 7 bases. Germline V gene data show CDR1 as MDHEN and CDR2 as SYDVKM. This CDR3 contains 15 residues. After removal of 4 bases from V and 7 bases from J, the junction contained 10 bases not matched to a gene. CDR3 nucleotides: TGTGCCAGCAGTTCGACAGGGAGGGGCAGCCAGCCCCAGCATTTT. This encodes CASSSTGRGSQPQHF.